This T cell receptor (beta chain) was captured by sequencing in a study of early T cells in non-severe SARS-CoV-2 infection. Study information: Sequencing of unsorted whole blood was done on bulk RNA, leaving chains unpaired.

Individually, cDNA molecules had unique molecular identifiers attached to them. MiXCR was run by TCRdb on the 5' RACE reads, yielding one entry per CDR3 protein. The profile shows about 72,000 distinct CDR3 sequences, roughly 9% of them singletons. The length of the CDR3 is 16 residues. V lost 0 bases to trimming and J lost 4 bases; unmatched junction nucleotides: 7. Germline V gene data show CDR1 as SGHDN and CDR2 as FVKESK. As to this clonotype: The target antigen is unknown.

Study results and limitations: Clonotype matching in VDJdb favored anti-spike CD8 responses and did not capture private and CD4 specificities.

The rearrangement uses TRBV14 and TRBJ2-3, with 7 bases identical to TRBD2. The sequence derives from an adult who was a healthcare worker with PCR-confirmed SARS-CoV-2 infection or an uninfected control (not recorded which). Material for sequencing was whole blood. The CDR3, as DNA: TGTGCCAGCAGCCAAGATCGAGGGAGGGCGGCAGATACGCAGTATTTT. This sequence encodes CASSQDRGRAADTQYF.